The rows below give T cell receptor beta chains drawn from one sample of a study of T cell responses to AZD1222 COVID-19 vaccine. TCRdb keeps only in-frame clones here, not all; method: immunoSEQ multiplex PCR. In the table there are about 72,000 clones, 70% to 90% of which are singletons. The material sequenced was peripheral blood, taken on day 0 of AZD1222 vaccination. The receptor set was obtained from an adult in good health. CDR3s include the opening cysteine and the closing phenylalanine or tryptophan. The order of the fields is clone size, V gene, D gene, J gene, CDR3 length, CDR3 protein, CDR3 DNA. The D gene is left open where the match is weak. Part of the rows lack a size; the others show once, few, many or a class for expanded clones.

clone_size: NA
v_call: TRBV6-5
d_call: NA
j_call: TRBJ1-2
cdr3_length: 12
cdr3_aa: CASRAGRYGYTF
cdr3_nt: TGTGCCAGCAGAGCGGGACGGTATGGCTACACCTTC

clone_size: NA
v_call: TRBV11-3
d_call: NA
j_call: TRBJ2-1
cdr3_length: 12
cdr3_aa: CASSLGANEQFF
cdr3_nt: TGTGCCAGCAGCTTAGGCGCAAATGAGCAGTTCTTC

clone_size: many
v_call: TRBV6-7
d_call: TRBD1
j_call: TRBJ1-6
cdr3_length: 19
cdr3_aa: CASSYADRGLLSYNSPLHF
cdr3_nt: TGTGCCAGCAGTTACGCCGACAGGGGGCTCCTCTCCTATAATTCACCCCTCCACTTT

clone_size: NA
v_call: TRBV25-1
d_call: NA
j_call: TRBJ2-7
cdr3_length: 12
cdr3_aa: CASSATLGEQYF
cdr3_nt: TGTGCCAGCAGTGCGACCTTGGGCGAGCAGTACTTC

clone_size: NA
v_call: TRBV28
d_call: TRBD2
j_call: TRBJ2-1
cdr3_length: 13
cdr3_aa: CASRSSSGRRQFF
cdr3_nt: TGTGCCAGCCGCTCGAGTAGCGGGAGACGGCAGTTCTTC

clone_size: once
v_call: TRBV6-6
d_call: TRBD1
j_call: TRBJ2-3
cdr3_length: 16
cdr3_aa: CASSYTLTGGTDTQYF
cdr3_nt: TGTGCCAGCAGTTACACTTTGACAGGGGGCACAGATACGCAGTATTTT

clone_size: NA
v_call: TRBV28
d_call: TRBD1
j_call: TRBJ2-5
cdr3_length: 15
cdr3_aa: CASSVLTGGQETQYF
cdr3_nt: TGTGCCAGCAGCGTGCTAACAGGGGGACAAGAGACCCAGTACTTC

clone_size: few
v_call: TRBV15
d_call: NA
j_call: TRBJ2-1
cdr3_length: 16
cdr3_aa: CATSKSRGTSYNEQFF
cdr3_nt: TGTGCCACCAGCAAGAGCAGGGGCACAAGCTACAATGAGCAGTTCTTC

clone_size: few
v_call: TRBV5-1
d_call: TRBD1
j_call: TRBJ2-2
cdr3_length: 16
cdr3_aa: CASSLMQGADTGELFF
cdr3_nt: TGCGCCAGCAGCTTGATGCAGGGGGCGGACACCGGGGAGCTGTTTTTT

clone_size: NA
v_call: TRBV4-3
d_call: NA
j_call: TRBJ2-3
cdr3_length: 15
cdr3_aa: CASSQDTLSTDTQYF
cdr3_nt: TGCGCCAGCAGCCAAGACACCCTTAGCACAGATACGCAGTATTTT

clone_size: NA
v_call: TRBV30
d_call: NA
j_call: TRBJ2-3
cdr3_length: 13
cdr3_aa: CAWSDRATDTQYF
cdr3_nt: TGTGCCTGGAGTGACAGAGCTACAGATACGCAGTATTTT

clone_size: NA
v_call: TRBV28
d_call: TRBD2
j_call: TRBJ2-7
cdr3_length: 17
cdr3_aa: CASSLGPTTSARHEQYF
cdr3_nt: TGTGCCAGCAGCTTAGGTCCCACGACTAGCGCCCGCCACGAGCAGTACTTC

clone_size: NA
v_call: TRBV28
d_call: NA
j_call: TRBJ1-4
cdr3_length: 15
cdr3_aa: CASSFEGGRIEKLFF
cdr3_nt: TGTGCCAGCAGTTTTGAAGGGGGGCGCATTGAAAAACTGTTTTTT

clone_size: once
v_call: TRBV28
d_call: TRBD1
j_call: TRBJ2-7
cdr3_length: 15
cdr3_aa: CASRTGGQGVYEQYF
cdr3_nt: TGTGCCAGCCGTACGGGGGGACAGGGGGTCTACGAGCAGTACTTC

clone_size: NA
v_call: TRBV14
d_call: TRBD1
j_call: TRBJ2-2
cdr3_length: 14
cdr3_aa: CASSLTGGIRELFF
cdr3_nt: TGTGCCAGCAGCCTGACAGGGGGTATCAGGGAGCTGTTTTTT

clone_size: NA
v_call: TRBV6-5
d_call: NA
j_call: TRBJ2-2
cdr3_length: 15
cdr3_aa: CASSLSGENTGELFF
cdr3_nt: TGTGCCAGCAGCCTTAGCGGAGAGAACACCGGGGAGCTGTTTTTT

clone_size: NA
v_call: TRBV2
d_call: NA
j_call: TRBJ2-7
cdr3_length: 13
cdr3_aa: CASSGHRSYEQYF
cdr3_nt: TGTGCCAGCAGTGGTCACCGGTCCTACGAGCAGTACTTC

clone_size: NA
v_call: TRBV9
d_call: TRBD1
j_call: TRBJ1-4
cdr3_length: 16
cdr3_aa: CASSALQQGANEKLFF
cdr3_nt: TGTGCCAGCAGCGCTCTTCAACAGGGGGCTAATGAAAAACTGTTTTTT

clone_size: few
v_call: TRBV11-3
d_call: NA
j_call: TRBJ2-3
cdr3_length: 14
cdr3_aa: CASSLTGSSDTQYF
cdr3_nt: TGTGCCAGCAGCTTAACGGGCAGCTCAGATACGCAGTATTTT

clone_size: NA
v_call: TRBV6-4
d_call: TRBD1
j_call: TRBJ2-3
cdr3_length: 16
cdr3_aa: CASSDQGGQGTDTQYF
cdr3_nt: TGTGCCAGCAGTGACCAGGGGGGACAGGGCACAGATACGCAGTATTTT

clone_size: NA
v_call: TRBV18
d_call: TRBD2
j_call: TRBJ2-3
cdr3_length: 16
cdr3_aa: CASSPGLADITDTQYF
cdr3_nt: TGTGCCAGCTCACCCGGACTAGCGGATATCACAGATACGCAGTATTTT

clone_size: NA
v_call: TRBV6-5
d_call: TRBD2
j_call: TRBJ2-1
cdr3_length: 16
cdr3_aa: CASSYLAGSSYNEQFF
cdr3_nt: TGTGCCAGCAGTTACCTAGCGGGGAGCTCCTACAATGAGCAGTTCTTC

clone_size: NA
v_call: TRBV28
d_call: NA
j_call: TRBJ2-5
cdr3_length: 15
cdr3_aa: CASSLELRRLETQYF
cdr3_nt: TGTGCCAGCAGTCTCGAACTCCGGAGGTTAGAGACCCAGTACTTC

clone_size: NA
v_call: TRBV2
d_call: TRBD2
j_call: TRBJ2-5
cdr3_length: 11
cdr3_aa: CARERGETQYF
cdr3_nt: TGTGCCAGAGAGCGGGGAGAGACCCAGTACTTC